The present T cell receptor (beta chain) was sequenced within a study of blood T cell repertoires in COVID-19. Per germline, CDR1 ENHRY and CDR2 SYGVKD. This CDR3 region has 18 residues. With V trimmed by 0 bases and J by 1 base, 8 bases remained unmatched. Living in 24 US areas, the participants were between roughly 18 and 90 years of age. Original processing notes: Estimates of nucleated cell counts were drawn from the amplification of reference gene primers. Here immunoSEQ multiplex PCR was the method, and the copy in TCRdb shows in-frame clones only, minus some. V and J calls and clone size are those listed in that table; D and trimming were worked out from the DNA. The sample comprises 490,000 or so clones, around 87% of which are singletons, and approximately 2% rests with the top ten.

The receptor was isolated from a woman in her 40s who had recovered from COVID-19. Sequenced material: PBMCs or T cells enriched from blood (not recorded which). The chain joins TRBV10-3 to TRBJ2-2; TRBD1 agrees at 7 bases. CDR3 region: CAISESVRGSGNTGELFF. The CDR3 region has the DNA TGTGCCATCAGTGAGTCGGTCAGGGGGTCAGGGAACACCGGGGAGCTGTTTTTT.